The 12 T cell receptor beta chains listed next were all sequenced from one sample in a study of cytomegalovirus exposure and HLA in healthy donors. Here immunoSEQ multiplex PCR was the method, and the copy in TCRdb shows in-frame clones only, minus some. The data show fewer than 80,000 clones, approximately 96% seen once. Sequenced sample: PBMCs. All receptors come from a woman under 30 in good health and CMV-seropositive.

V and J are TRBV18 and TRBJ1-1; TRBD1 aligns across 7 bases. This CDR3 contains 14 residues. Germline V CDR1 and CDR2: KGHSH, LQKENI. The J segment lost 5 bases and the V segment lost 0 bases, leaving 3 bases of the junction unmatched. CDR3: CASSPPGGGTEAFF. CDR3 nucleotide sequence: TGTGCCAGCTCACCACCAGGGGGCGGGACTGAAGCTTTCTTT.

This clone was picked up one time. The chain is built from TRBV7-3 and TRBJ2-1; possibly TRBD2 for D (6 bases). Germline V lookup: CDR1 SGHTA, CDR2 FQGTGA. Trimming stripped 2 bases from V and 10 bases from J, with 21 bases between. This CDR3 region has 16 residues. CDR3 in amino acids: CASSLPLGLGPPEQFF. Here the CDR3 DNA reads TGTGCCAGCAGCTTACCTCTGGGACTGGGGCCTCCCGAGCAGTTCTTC. Drawing the rest from reference TRBV7-3 and TRBJ2-1, the complete variable domain is GAGVSQTPSNKVTEKGKYVELRCDPISGHTALYWYRQSLGQGPEFLIYFQGTGAADDSGLPNDRFFAVRPEGSVSTLKIQRTERGDSAVYLCASSLPLGLGPPEQFFGPGTRLTVL.

V and J are TRBV21-1 and TRBJ1-5; the table's D call of TRBD1 was not tested on the DNA. TRBV21-1 is a recognized pseudogene. The CDR3 has 15 residues. The CDR3 here is CASSTETGGHQPQHF. The CDR3 nucleotides read TGTGCCAGCAGCACCGAGACAGGGGGTCATCAGCCCCAGCATTTT.

V is TRBV13 and J is TRBJ1-5; 7 bases are shared with TRBD1. The V and J ends lost 2 bases and 6 bases, in that order; junction bases with no gene match: 19. The length of the CDR3 is 19 residues. CDR1 and CDR2 from the germline V gene are PRHDT and FYEKMQ (reference sequence). In DNA form, the CDR3 reads TGTGCCAGCAGCTTACCCTTTGTCCGACAGGGACACAATCTTCAGCCCCAGCATTTT. As protein: CASSLPFVRQGHNLQPQHF.

This chain's CDR3 is CAIGNPPYEQYF. The DNA for the CDR3 is TGTGCCATCGGCAACCCGCCCTACGAGCAGTACTTC. The rearrangement links TRBV10-3 to TRBJ2-7, with D unresolved. CDR1 and CDR2 from the germline V gene are ENHRY and SYGVKD. The CDR3 loop spans 12 amino acids. Trimming cost V 8 bases and J 2 bases, with 10 bases left between them.

The gene calls are TRBV7-9 and TRBJ2-1; 9 positions agree with TRBD2. Unmatched junction bases numbered 4, after V lost 2 bases and J lost 2 bases. CDR1 is SEHNR and CDR2 is FQNEAQ in the germline V gene (reference sequence). The CDR3 totals 16 residues. The CDR3 protein is CASSLPTSGPYNEQFF. Written as DNA, the CDR3 is TGTGCCAGCAGCTTACCGACTAGCGGACCCTACAATGAGCAGTTCTTC.

The chain links TRBV29-1 to TRBJ1-1; possible D gene TRBD1, 6 bases. The CDR3 is 11 residues long. V gave up 6 bases and J gave up 6 bases, with 11 bases separating them. Germline assignment: CDR1 SQVTM and CDR2 ANQGSEA. CDR3 nucleotides: TGCAGCGTACAGGGTGCCGCTGAAGCTTTCTTT. This encodes CSVQGAAEAFF.

This chain connects TRBV7-9 to TRBJ2-1, with D perhaps TRBD2 (5 bases). Trimming took off 6 bases at V and 4 bases at J, with 7 bases between the two ends. Germline V gene data show CDR1 as SEHNR and CDR2 as FQNEAQ (reference sequence). CDR3 length equals 12 residues. CDR3 in amino acids: CASSTGYNEQFF. CDR3 in DNA: TGTGCCAGCAGTACGGGGTACAATGAGCAGTTCTTC.

J is TRBJ2-3 and V is TRBV5-6; TRBD1 matches at 7 bases. The trim removed 4 bases at V and 4 bases at J, leaving 9 bases unmatched. This CDR3 has 15 residues. Germline CDR1 and CDR2: SGHDT and YYEEEE. CDR3 protein: CASSSGQARADTQYF. Written as DNA, the CDR3 is TGTGCCAGCAGCAGCGGACAGGCAAGGGCAGATACGCAGTATTTT.

The rearrangement uses TRBV2 and TRBJ2-2; 14 bases fit TRBD2. Germline V gives CDR1 SNHLY, CDR2 FYNNEI. The CDR3 length is 18 residues. The V and J ends lost 9 bases and 2 bases, in that order; junction bases with no gene match: 11. CDR3 amino acids: CASAWGLAGVVNTGELFF. The CDR3 region has the DNA TGTGCCAGTGCTTGGGGACTAGCGGGAGTCGTTAACACCGGGGAGCTGTTTTTT.

The chain uses TRBV9 and TRBJ2-7, with D possibly being TRBD1 (5 bases). V shed 0 bases and J shed 2 bases, with 12 bases lying between them. Germline V gives CDR1 SGDLS, CDR2 YYNGEE. This CDR3 has 15 amino acids. CDR3 nucleotide sequence: TGTGCCAGCAGCGTAGGTTCCGGACATACCTACGAGCAGTACTTC. Translating it yields CASSVGSGHTYEQYF.

This chain joins TRBV12-5 and TRBJ2-6; a possible D gene is TRBD2 (5 bases). This CDR3 is built from 17 residues. V was clipped by 1 base and J by 0 bases, with 10 bases between them. CDR1 LGHNT and CDR2 FRNRAP come from the germline V gene. CDR3 amino acids: CASGLGGILSGANVLTF. The CDR3 coding sequence is TGTGCTAGTGGTTTGGGAGGGATTCTCTCTGGGGCCAACGTCCTGACTTTC.